This T cell receptor (beta chain) was sequenced in a study of cytomegalovirus exposure and HLA in healthy donors (TCRdb year 2017). About the full investigation: According to an earlier analysis of 587 of the donors, about 179 million T cells yielded some 110 million unique TCR beta sequences and 276 Gb of sequence data. Around 330 gigabases of sequencing data and roughly 81 million unique TCR sequences made up an early release that covered nearly 650 HLA-typed donors. The number of typed donors differed by locus: about 629-630 for A, B, C, DRB1 and DQB1; 500 to 550 for DQA1; 606 for DPA1; and roughly 450 for DPB1. The study aimed to test whether signatures of past pathogen exposure could be identified by cataloging public T cell receptors. In an earlier analysis of roughly 540 of the donors, high-throughput TCR beta sequencing was used to judge whether each TCR beta V gene segment behaved as functional or pseudogenic. The study combined high-throughput TCR immunosequencing, statistical association of individual TCRs with disease status, and machine learning to predict cytomegalovirus infection status. Of the approximately 400 genotyped donors, approximately 80% were placed in the genetic ancestry cluster associated with self-reported Caucasian donors. Both class I and class II loci were covered by HLA typing, at four-digit resolution. Four to six DR-DQ haplotypes were handled as single units for association and clustering, since linkage in the cohort was strong. Using immunosequencing, the study profiled T cell repertoires from 666 subjects and related those repertoires to cytomegalovirus serostatus. Donor age, sex, ethnicity and CMV serostatus were collected together with the repertoire data. Rather than using new phenotypic data, the later analysis identified candidate immune exposures from TCR beta sequences and from how often those sequences occurred across donors. A separate validation cohort of some 130 different subjects was used in addition to the approximately 700-subject first cohort. Every repertoire in the discovery cohort had been generated on one and the same sequencing platform. Among about 400 genotyped donors of the cohort, an average of approximately 240,000 unique TCR beta nucleotide sequences was sequenced per donor, of which about 19% were non-productive. To study patterns of TCR occurrence, a later analysis re-analyzed previously published TCR beta repertoires from more than 550 donors and added high-resolution HLA genotyping. A later genetic analysis used genome-wide SNP genotypes for about three fifths of the 666 donors, treating that subset as a discovery cohort.

To note about this clone: The specificity of this receptor is unknown. No base qualities exist here, and no much larger clone lies one base off it.

The germline V gene (reference sequence) supplies CDR1 SEHNR and CDR2 FQNEAQ. From cysteine to phenylalanine, the CDR3 is 15 amino acids long. The sequence is cut down to CDR3 DNA, 45 bases in frame from base 1. Trimming takes 4 bases from V and 0 bases from J, and the germline ends sit 10 bases apart. To prepare the library, the immunoSEQ multiplex PCR assay was applied. A mixture of 60 forward primers for TCR Vbeta segments and 13 reverse primers for TCR Jbeta segments was used in the multiplex PCR. The CDR3 region of rearranged TCR beta genes was amplified from genomic DNA with a multiplex PCR assay. The amplified TCR beta libraries were sequenced on the Illumina HiSeq System as 87-base-pair reads. The source study handled its data this way. A later analysis tallied approximately 87 million unique TCR beta chains across the 610 or so repertoires, and around 10 million of those chains were shared by two or more donors. Raw reads were error-corrected and collapsed into unique sequences with a nearest-neighbor algorithm that merged closely related sequences to remove PCR and sequencing errors. CDR3 sequences were aligned to IMGT reference sequences to assign V, D and J gene segments. Each retained sequence needed at least a six-nucleotide match to both a V gene segment and a J gene segment. A rearrangement counted as productive if the CDR3 had no stop codons and remained in frame with V and J, and every other rearrangement counted as non-productive. CDR3 was defined by IMGT convention, running from the second conserved V-encoded cysteine to the conserved J-encoded phenylalanine. The earlier analysis of roughly 590 of the donors excluded sequences that lacked an unambiguous match to a single V gene segment. An earlier analysis of under 750 of the donors called V segments functional above 56.7% productive rearrangements and segregating when the between-donor standard deviation exceeded 5%. A statistical classification framework was built to diagnose cytomegalovirus status from the catalog of TCR beta chain sequences. A later analysis assigned V and J genes by comparing TCR nucleotide sequences with IMGT/GENE-DB human TR gene sequences. The TCRdist pipeline was used in a later analysis to assign CDR3 sequences and most-parsimonious VDJ recombination scenarios. In a later analysis, each TCR beta chain was defined by its CDR3 amino acid sequence together with its V-gene family, and reads lacking a unique V-gene family were excluded. In a later analysis, fewer than 650 highly shared, low-generation-probability nucleotide sequences were removed to address suspected cross-contamination and a sequencing artifact. In a later analysis, a clonal expansion index was calculated for each public chain from normalized within-repertoire ranks of inferred template counts. Generation probabilities in a later analysis came from a VDJ recombination model fitted to out-of-frame rearrangements, and those results were checked against IGoR. In a later analysis, hypergeometric tests were used to score TCR-TCR, TCR-HLA and TCR-CMV co-occurrence, with a repertoire-size bias correction applied to TCR pairs. To estimate false discovery rates, a later analysis permuted the HLA or CMV assignments 20 times. In a later analysis, co-occurring TCRs were grouped with DBSCAN, and TCRdist sequence similarity was added when clustering was performed within HLA-allele-positive subsets. Repertoires with fewer than 30,000 or more than 120,000 public chains, plus five repertoires with anomalous nucleotide sharing, were excluded from co-occurrence clustering. The source is immuneACCESS, and TCRdb retained only in-frame sequences with V and J called. Part of the clones is not carried over; for the studies checked, unresolved V genes explain less than half of this, and the remainder is unexplained. The D gene and trimming were derived from the DNA, and the V and J assignments and clone size from that table. This sample comprises under 200,000 clones, roughly 79% of them detected only once. About 1.9% of the sample lies in the top ten.

Study-wide conclusions, independent of this receptor: The study listed 150 to 200 TCR beta chains as associated with cytomegalovirus. A group of highly shared sequence variants was considered likely to be a technical artifact of the sequencing pipeline. In vitro tests confirmed that a few of the cytomegalovirus-associated TCR beta chains recognize cytomegalovirus antigens. Linkage disequilibrium might explain the correlated functional status among segregating V segments, but an unknown experimental factor could not be ruled out. It was suggested by the authors that the approach could potentially be generalized to other disease states and immunological phenotypes. HLA typing was unavailable for some donors at each locus, so association tests used only the typed subset. The classifier was reported to diagnose cytomegalovirus status with high specificity and sensitivity in both the original and validation cohorts. According to a later analysis, TCR association rates differed among HLA loci, with DRB1 alleles showing the most associated TCRs and HLA-C alleles showing the fewest. Because the 87-base-pair reads could not distinguish some IMGT-functional V segments, including TRBV6-2 and TRBV6-3, those segments were excluded. When HLA alleles, especially DR and DQ, strongly co-occurred, TCR associations were difficult to assign to individual alleles. Most TCR sequences were observed very rarely across donors, whereas some public TCRs were present in many individuals. In an earlier analysis of a few hundred of the donors, most TCR beta V segments were observed in productive rearrangements about 90% or about 30% of the time, broadly matching IMGT annotations. In a later genetic analysis, fewer N-insertions in productive TCRs were reported among donors in an Asian-associated ancestry cluster than the roughly 640-donor mean. Approximately 18 rarely observed V segments, including chromosome 9 orphons, were excluded from the earlier analysis of 550 to 700 of the donors because counts were too low. A later analysis found that HLA-associated TCR beta chains were more clonally expanded and had lower generation probabilities than equally common non-associated chains. Presence/absence analyses assumed roughly uniform sequencing depth across donors, an assumption that may not hold. According to a later analysis, parvovirus B19, influenza, CMV and Epstein-Barr virus appeared linked to several top co-occurrence clusters. In a later analysis, 16,951 TCR beta sequences were associated with specific HLA alleles at a false discovery rate of 0.05. A further reported finding was that TCR beta sequences accurately predicted the HLA-A and HLA-B alleles for most subjects in the first cohort. V-gene and J-gene trimming of TCR beta chains was associated with a missense DCLRE1C variant in a later genetic analysis, and the association was replicated in an independent cohort. Immune exposure information for the cohort was limited to CMV serostatus. Only TCR beta chains were sequenced in this cohort, and the absence of alpha or paired-chain data limited detectable features. In a later analysis, most CMV-associated TCR beta chains were found to appear HLA-restricted, with HLA associations seemingly driven largely by CMV exposure.

The cohort was made up of approximately 670 healthy bone marrow donors. At the time of sampling, every cohort member was nominally healthy, though immune exposures that went unrecorded were likely present. The donor tested CMV seropositive, placing the donor among the 250 to 350 seropositive members of the cohort. A peripheral blood sample was collected from each donor, and TCR beta sequencing was performed on peripheral blood mononuclear cells. The Qiagen DNeasy Blood Extraction Kit was used to extract genomic DNA from the blood cell samples. The sequenced material came from PBMCs. The source of this sequence is a woman under 40 in good health and CMV-seropositive. The chain was built from TRBV7-9 and TRBJ1-3, with TRBD1 perhaps the D gene, on 5 matching bases. At the DNA level, the sequence is TGTGCCAGCAGCTCGCTGGGGCTCTCTGGAAACACCATATATTTT. The translation is CASSSLGLSGNTIYF.